This T cell receptor beta chain was sequenced during a study of T cells in Graves' hyperthyroidism and ophthalmopathy. The wider study: Peripheral blood was secured at the point of initial diagnosis, before any treatment.

Study observations and caveats: Separation of ophthalmopathy from stable hyperthyroidism was achieved by a 13 V-J model. Most clonotypes expanded in the thyroid (above 0.001) were also present in blood.

This clonotype was seen a few times. What it recognizes is unknown. The TCR beta CDR3 regions underwent amplification using RNA transcripts as the source. In the first-round RT-PCR of the TCR CDR3, the HTBI primer set was used. A single record per CDR3 protein comes from TCRdb applying MiXCR to the multiplex PCR reads. This table has a few hundred thousand distinct CDR3 sequences, about 17% appearing once. Diagnoses were made from clinical symptoms, serum measures (thyroxine and TRAb), thyroid ultrasound and orbital computed tomography. The sample consisted of blood. This clonotype originated in a man aged 40-49 years with Graves' hyperthyroidism.

In nucleotides, the CDR3 is TGTGCCAGCAAACCGACAGGTGCTGGGACCGGGGAGCTGTTTTTT. This encodes CASKPTGAGTGELFF. The chain employs TRBV28 and TRBJ2-2, with TRBD1 as a possible D gene (6 bases). Germline-derived CDR1 and CDR2 are MDHEN and SYDVKM. V was trimmed by 7 bases and J by 5 bases, leaving 17 bases between them. The CDR3 has 15 residues.